This T cell receptor beta chain was recorded in a study of blood T cell repertoires in COVID-19. Study-wide background: The study drew acute and convalescent COVID-19 samples from the United States, Italy and Spain. Nucleic acid was either cDNA or gDNA, and it came from T cells, B-cell-depleted T cells, or PBMCs.

Per the original data handling: Reference gene primer amplification gave nucleated cell count estimates. Using immunoSEQ multiplex PCR, the repertoire was profiled, and TCRdb retains in-frame clones only, with some absent. The DNA gave D and trimming, while V, J and clone size come from that table. The table has approximately 300,000 clones, approximately 86% seen once. This CDR3 has 18 residues. Germline lookup yields CDR1 MDHEN and CDR2 SYDVKM. The V segment lost 6 bases and the J segment 3 bases; nucleotides outside the gene matches: 15. Sequencing was done on a sample of peripheral blood. The chain recombines TRBV28 with TRBJ2-7, with 12 bases matching TRBD2. This receptor was identified in a man between 18 and 35 years old with active or convalescent COVID-19. CDR3 DNA: TGTGCCAGCAGACCTAATGGCAAAGAACTAGCGGGGGGCTACGAGCAGTACTTC. It yields the protein CASRPNGKELAGGYEQYF.